What follows are 32 T cell receptor beta chains derived from one specimen sequenced in a study of blood T cell repertoires in COVID-19. Generated by immunoSEQ multiplex PCR, the TCRdb table keeps only in-frame clones and is missing some. The sample holds around 330,000 clones; around nine tenths are singletons and the top ten take roughly 4.1%. What was sequenced was peripheral blood. The source of these receptors is a woman in her 50s with active or convalescent COVID-19.

The count of this clone is one. The chain recombines TRBV15 with TRBJ2-2; D may be TRBD1 (6 bases). Trimming removed 5 bases from V and 7 bases from J, with 8 bases in between. This CDR3 is built from 12 residues. Germline-derived CDR1 and CDR2 are LNHNV and YYDKDF (reference sequence). The CDR3 is CATSLQGGELFF. CDR3 nucleotide sequence: TGTGCCACCAGCCTACAGGGCGGGGAGCTGTTTTTT.

The chain combines TRBV27 with TRBJ1-2; no firm D call. CDR3 length: 15 amino acids. CDR1 and CDR2 (germline): MNHEY, SMNVEV (reference sequence). The ends were cut back, 5 bases at V and 5 bases at J, with 18 bases in the middle. CDR3 residues: CASSPRAGVGYGYTF. DNA for the CDR3: TGTGCCAGCAGTCCTCGCGCGGGAGTAGGGTATGGCTACACCTTC.

V and J are TRBV4-2 and TRBJ2-7; TRBD2 agrees at 8 bases. The CDR3 runs 15 residues. The J segment lost 4 bases and the V segment lost 1 base, leaving 6 bases of the junction unmatched. Germline CDR1 reads LGHNA; CDR2 reads YNFKEQ. DNA for the CDR3: TGTGCCAGCAGCCAAGGAGCGGGAGTGGGGTACGAGCAGTACTTC. As protein: CASSQGAGVGYEQYF.

This chain joins TRBV5-1 and TRBJ1-4, with D possibly being TRBD1 (5 bases). CDR3 size: 18 residues. Germline V CDR1 and CDR2: SGHRS, YFSETQ. Trimming pared 4 bases from V and 4 bases from J, leaving 23 bases between. CDR3 residues: CASSRWLGVGADNEKLFF. The CDR3 bases are TGCGCCAGCAGCCGGTGGCTAGGGGTAGGGGCCGATAATGAAAAACTGTTTTTT.

Here the CDR3 DNA reads TGCGCCAGCAGTCAATCCGGACTCTACGAGCAGTACTTC. Protein sequence: CASSQSGLYEQYF. The J gene is TRBJ2-7, the V gene TRBV23-1; D may be TRBD2 (5 bases). TRBV23-1 is filed as an ORF, its function uncertain. CDR3 size: 13 residues. The ends were cut back, 0 bases at V and 3 bases at J, with 6 bases in the middle.

The chain links TRBV4-1 to TRBJ2-1, with 7 positions matching TRBD2. This CDR3 contains 20 residues. CDR1 and CDR2 (germline): MGHRA, YSYEKL. V gave up 2 bases and J gave up 7 bases; unmatched junction bases: 23. The CDR3 is CASSQINLRGSSVTINEQFF. The CDR3 DNA is TGCGCCAGCAGCCAAATTAACTTGCGGGGGAGTAGCGTGACTATAAATGAGCAGTTCTTC.

J is TRBJ1-6 and V is TRBV2, with 10 bases lining up with TRBD1. Germline V gene sequence: CDR1 SNHLY, CDR2 FYNNEI. V trimming: 10 bases; J trimming: 7 bases; junction bases outside the gene matches: 10. This CDR3 has 15 residues. This chain's CDR3 is CATTTGGTVNSPLHF. The CDR3 DNA sequence: TGTGCCACCACGACAGGGGGCACGGTGAATTCACCCCTCCACTTT.

This chain links TRBV11-2 with TRBJ1-2; TRBD1 agrees at 7 bases. This CDR3 contains 13 residues. V was pared by 5 bases and J by 4 bases, with 4 bases of the junction left unmatched. CDR1 and CDR2 (germline): SGHAT, FQNNGV. The CDR3 spells CASSPAGGYGYTF. Written as DNA, the CDR3 is TGTGCCAGCAGCCCTGCAGGGGGCTATGGCTACACCTTC.

The count of this clone is one. This chain links TRBV29-1 with TRBJ1-3, with D hard to call. Germline V gene sequence: CDR1 SQVTM, CDR2 ANQGSEA. V dropped 4 bases and J dropped 4 bases, with 5 bases sitting between them. This CDR3 comprises 11 residues. CDR3 nucleotides: TGCAGCGTTGTATCGGGAAACACCATATATTTT. Protein sequence: CSVVSGNTIYF.

The chain joins TRBV4-2 to TRBJ2-3; 9 nucleotides agree with TRBD1. There are 16 residues in the CDR3. Trimming removed 1 base from V and 3 bases from J; junction bases left unmatched: 5. Germline lookup yields CDR1 LGHNA and CDR2 YNFKEQ. CDR3 region: CASSQGTGGITDTQYF. In DNA, the CDR3 is TGTGCCAGCAGCCAAGGTACAGGGGGCATTACAGATACGCAGTATTTT.

Comments on this clone: The same CDR3 can be traced to other DNA sequences in this sample. The chain has TRBV19 and TRBJ1-1; TRBD1 is a possible D gene (6 bases). Trimming left V 3 bases short and J 0 bases short, with 8 bases between. The germline gives CDR1 LNHDA, CDR2 SQIVND (reference sequence). The CDR3 has 14 residues. The CDR3 DNA follows: TGTGCCAGTAGTATTCAGGGGCTGAACACTGAAGCTTTCTTT. It translates to CASSIQGLNTEAFF.

The chain links TRBV30 to TRBJ1-1, with 8 bases lining up with TRBD1. The CDR3 runs to 17 residues. V was pared by 3 bases and J by 1 base, with 13 bases of the junction left unmatched. The germline CDR1 and CDR2 sequences are GTSNPN and SVGIG (reference sequence). The CDR3 nucleotides read TGTGCCTGGAGCCCATGGTTTCCGGGGACAGGGAACACTGAAGCTTTCTTT. Residues: CAWSPWFPGTGNTEAFF.

Comment on this clone: One junction end disagrees with the germline gene, perhaps due to a read error. This chain uses TRBV6-2 or TRBV6-3 with TRBJ1-1, with TRBD1 as a possible D gene (5 bases). In germline, CDR1 is MNHEY, CDR2 SVGEGT. CDR3 size: 13 residues. The CDR3 DNA sequence: TGTGCCAGCAGCTACTTTAGGGGAACTGAAGCTTTCTTT. It translates to CASSYFRGTEAFF.

The chain has TRBV5-1 and TRBJ2-2; no firm D call. Germline lookup yields CDR1 SGHRS and CDR2 YFSETQ. The CDR3 has 12 amino acids. Trimming shortened V by 7 bases and J by 6 bases, and 10 bases separated the two germline ends. The CDR3 DNA reads TGCGCCAGCGGCCTCGAGGCCGGGGAGCTGTTTTTT. Encoded protein: CASGLEAGELFF.

This clone appeared once. V gene TRBV18 combines with J gene TRBJ2-5, with D tentatively TRBD2 (6 bases). The ends were cut back, 4 bases at V and 4 bases at J, with 13 bases in the middle. This CDR3 is built from 14 residues. Germline CDR1 and CDR2: KGHSH and LQKENI. CDR3 sequence: CASSRHRGGETQYF. CDR3 nucleotides: TGTGCCAGCTCACGCCATAGGGGAGGAGAGACCCAGTACTTC.

The chain links TRBV4-1 to TRBJ2-7; no reliable D call. This CDR3 has 14 residues. CDR1 is MGHRA, CDR2 YSYEKL, per germline. V lost 3 bases and J lost 3, with 12 bases in between. CDR3 in amino acids: CASSHESTIYEQYF. In DNA form, the CDR3 reads TGCGCCAGCAGCCATGAATCGACAATCTACGAGCAGTACTTC.

The chain employs TRBV20-1 and TRBJ1-2, with D uncertain. The CDR3 runs 11 residues. The V end was cut by 1 base, the J end by 8 bases, with 8 bases between. Germline V gene lookup returns CDR1 DFQATT and CDR2 SNEGSKA (reference sequence). This chain's CDR3 is CSARVVQGYTF. In DNA form, the CDR3 reads TGCAGTGCTAGAGTCGTGCAGGGCTACACCTTC.

This clone appeared once. The chain is built from TRBV27 and TRBJ1-1; D ambiguous. Deletions cut 6 bases from V and 1 base from J, with 9 bases between. Germline CDR1 and CDR2: MNHEY and SMNVEV (reference sequence). This CDR3 comprises 13 residues. As DNA, the CDR3 is TGTGCCAGCAGCCCACACACGAACACTGAAGCTTTCTTT. It yields the protein CASSPHTNTEAFF.

This clone appeared a single time. The V call is TRBV29-1, the J call TRBJ2-1; 8 nucleotides match TRBD2. V was pared by 7 bases and J by 4 bases, with 0 bases of the junction left unmatched. This CDR3 comprises 11 residues. Germline values: CDR1 SQVTM, CDR2 ANQGSEA. For the CDR3, the DNA is TGCAGCGGACTAGCGTACAATGAGCAGTTCTTC. Amino acid sequence: CSGLAYNEQFF.

The V gene is TRBV21-1, the J gene TRBJ1-5. TRBV21-1 is a documented pseudogene. The CDR3 is made up of 15 amino acids. The CDR3 sequence is CASNLSPRFNQPQHF. CDR3 coding DNA: TGTGCCAGCAACCTAAGTCCGAGATTCAATCAGCCCCAGCATTTT.

The chain links TRBV3-1 (or the pseudogene TRBV3-2) to TRBJ2-7, with D unclear. There are 13 residues in the CDR3. V dropped 1 base and J dropped 4 bases, with 8 bases sitting between them. CDR1 and CDR2 from the germline V gene are LGHDT and YNNKEL (reference sequence). The CDR3 sequence is CASSQGDWYEQYF. For the CDR3, the DNA is TGTGCCAGCAGCCAAGGAGACTGGTACGAGCAGTACTTC.

The rearrangement joins TRBV5-1 to TRBJ2-1; 11 positions match TRBD1. Trimming at V came to 9 bases and at J to 6 bases, leaving 8 bases not matched to a gene. The germline V gene has CDR1 SGHRS and CDR2 YFSETQ. The length of the CDR3 is 14 residues. The CDR3 region has the DNA TGCGCCACCCAGCCGGGACAGGGGGGCAATGAGCAGTTCTTC. Amino acid sequence: CATQPGQGGNEQFF.

This clone has a single count. The CDR3: CASSLEPGGRAGDTQYF. The DNA for the CDR3 is TGTGCCAGCAGCTTAGAACCGGGCGGGAGGGCCGGAGATACGCAGTATTTT. The rearrangement joins TRBV7-8 to TRBJ2-3; 9 bases are a match to TRBD2. The CDR3 runs to 17 residues. Germline assignment: CDR1 SGHVS and CDR2 FQNEAQ. The ends lost 1 base at V and 5 bases at J; junction bases unmatched: 10.

This chain connects TRBV20-1 to TRBJ2-7; D remains unclear. Trimming stripped 3 bases from V and 1 base from J, with 10 bases between. The CDR3 is made up of 13 amino acids. CDR1 is DFQATT and CDR2 is SNEGSKA in the germline V gene (reference sequence). The CDR3 region is CSASSIPSYEQYF. DNA for the CDR3: TGCAGTGCTAGTTCTATTCCTTCCTACGAGCAGTACTTC.

The chain combines TRBV7-2 with TRBJ1-1; 7 bases are a match to TRBD1. The V and J ends lost 1 base and 1 base, in that order; junction bases with no gene match: 3. Germline V gene sequence: CDR1 SGHTA, CDR2 FQGNSA. This CDR3 region has 15 residues. The CDR3 sequence: CASSLGPGGNTEAFF. The CDR3 DNA reads TGTGCCAGCAGCTTAGGGCCAGGGGGGAACACTGAAGCTTTCTTT. The whole variable domain, remainder taken from reference TRBV7-2 and TRBJ1-1, is GAGVSQSPSNKVTEKGKDVELRCDPISGHTALYWYRQSLGQGLEFLIYFQGNSAPDKSGLPSDRFSAERTGGSVSTLTIQRTQQEDSAVYLCASSLGPGGNTEAFFGQGTRLTVV.

The chain uses TRBV4-2 and TRBJ2-3, with D perhaps matching TRBD1 (6 bases). Germline CDR1 reads LGHNA; CDR2 reads YNFKEQ. The CDR3 loop spans 16 amino acids. The V end was cut by 5 bases, the J end by 6 bases, with 21 bases between. CDR3 DNA: TGTGCCAGCAGCAACGCCCAAGGGGGTCTCGGGGATACGCAGTATTTT. Its translation is CASSNAQGGLGDTQYF.

The chain uses TRBV7-9 and TRBJ2-7, with TRBD2 matching 10 bases. This CDR3 spans 16 amino acids. Per germline, CDR1 SEHNR and CDR2 FQNEAQ (reference sequence). J was trimmed by 4 bases and V by 1 base; bases with no gene match: 7. CDR3 nucleotide sequence: TGTGCCAGCAGCTTAGGAAATGAACTAGCGGGGTACGAGCAGTACTTC. Its protein is CASSLGNELAGYEQYF.

This clone was observed a single time. The gene calls are TRBV4-3 and TRBJ2-3; D might be TRBD2 (6 bases). V lost 0 bases, J lost 0 bases, and 7 bases lay in between. Germline V gives CDR1 LGHNA, CDR2 YSLEER. This CDR3 region has 15 residues. The CDR3 loop reads CASSQESGSTDTQYF. Here the CDR3 DNA reads TGCGCCAGCAGCCAAGAAAGCGGGAGCACAGATACGCAGTATTTT.

The chain employs TRBV20-1 and TRBJ2-7, with 11 bases identical to TRBD2. Germline V lookup: CDR1 DFQATT, CDR2 SNEGSKA (reference sequence). V lost 3 bases to trimming and J lost 7 bases; unmatched junction nucleotides: 20. The CDR3 extends over 18 amino acids. Here the CDR3 reads CSASRRLAGKAGVKEQYF. The CDR3 coding sequence is TGCAGTGCTAGTCGGCGACTAGCGGGAAAGGCTGGAGTTAAAGAGCAGTACTTC.

This chain connects TRBV7-9 to TRBJ2-1; D perhaps matches TRBD2 (5 bases). Per germline, CDR1 SEHNR and CDR2 FQNEAQ (reference sequence). Trimming stripped 3 bases from V and 9 bases from J, with 21 bases between. This CDR3 has 16 amino acids. The CDR3 sequence: CASSFRDTRVGGEQFF. As DNA, the CDR3 is TGTGCCAGCAGCTTCCGTGACACTCGCGTTGGAGGTGAGCAGTTCTTC.

The V call is TRBV19, the J call TRBJ1-5; D call uncertain. The CDR3 is made up of 14 amino acids. The V end lost 7 bases, the J end lost 1 base, and 11 bases lay between the germline ends. Germline V CDR1 and CDR2: LNHDA, SQIVND (reference sequence). The DNA of the CDR3 is TGTGCCAGTAATTCCCAGGCCAGCAATCAGCCCCAGCATTTT. Translated: CASNSQASNQPQHF.

CDR3 residues: CASSPMGSSAYEQYF. As DNA, the CDR3 is TGTGCCAGCAGTCCTATGGGGAGTAGTGCGTACGAGCAGTACTTC. The chain couples TRBV6-5 to TRBJ2-7, with D possibly TRBD2 on 5 matching bases. Trimming took off 5 bases at V and 4 bases at J, with 18 bases between the two ends. The CDR3 is 15 residues long. Looked up from germline, CDR1 is MNHEY and CDR2 is SVGAGI.